One and the same sample provided the 10 T cell receptor beta chains below, sequenced in a study of OX40 agonist ivuxolimab in advanced cancers. Sequencing used immunoSEQ multiplex PCR; TCRdb keeps in-frame clones, though not all of them. Here the sample spans 30,000 or so clones, more than 70% being singletons. The specimen comprised CD4+ or CD8+ T cells sorted from blood, sampled in a trial of the OX40 agonist ivuxolimab. These receptors originate from an adult with an advanced solid tumor such as melanoma, head and neck, liver or kidney cancer.

The J gene is TRBJ2-7, the V gene TRBV7-2; 7 nucleotides line up with TRBD1. The CDR3 has 14 amino acids. From germline, CDR1 is SGHTA and CDR2 FQGNSA. J lost 4 bases, V lost 2 bases, and 5 bases had no gene match. The CDR3 DNA reads as TGTGCCAGCAGCTTATCTACAGGGGCGTACGAGCAGTACTTC. This encodes CASSLSTGAYEQYF.

The chain links TRBV6-5 to TRBJ1-2, with D possibly TRBD1 on 6 matching bases. There are 14 residues in the CDR3. The V end was cut by 4 bases, the J end by 1 base, with 10 bases between. Germline V CDR1 and CDR2: MNHEY, SVGAGI. This CDR3 is CASSWGRGNYGYTF. The CDR3, as DNA: TGTGCCAGCAGTTGGGGCAGGGGTAACTATGGCTACACCTTC.

The rearrangement links TRBV6-4 to TRBJ2-3; D is perhaps TRBD2 (7 bases). Germline V lookup: CDR1 MRHNA, CDR2 SNTAGT. Trimming left V 3 bases short and J 4 bases short, with 17 bases between. The CDR3 extends over 16 amino acids. CDR3 DNA: TGTGCCAGCAGTGAGAGTCCAAGGGGGGGCGCAGATACGCAGTATTTT. This codes for CASSESPRGGADTQYF.

CDR3 amino acids: CASSLAGAGAETQYF. The CDR3 DNA follows: TGTGCCAGCAGCTTGGCCGGGGCGGGGGCAGAGACCCAGTACTTC. The genes are TRBV5-6 and TRBJ2-5; a weak D match, TRBD2 (7 bases). The CDR3 runs 15 residues. Trimming removed 0 bases from V and 4 bases from J, with 13 bases in between. Germline CDR1 reads SGHDT; CDR2 reads YYEEEE.

The chain has TRBV18 and TRBJ1-5; D is ambiguous. This CDR3 contains 17 residues. V lost 5 bases, J lost 0 bases, and 17 bases lay in between. Looked up from germline, CDR1 is KGHSH and CDR2 is LQKENI. For the CDR3, the DNA is TGTGCCAGCTCAGCCTCCGATCTGGGAGTTAGCAATCAGCCCCAGCATTTT. As protein: CASSASDLGVSNQPQHF.

The chain employs TRBV19 and TRBJ2-3, with D maybe TRBD2 (5 bases). The germline V and J ends were trimmed by 10 bases and 1 base, with 12 bases remaining between them. CDR1 and CDR2 (germline): LNHDA, SQIVND (reference sequence). The CDR3 extends over 13 amino acids. The DNA of the CDR3 is TGTGCCACCCTAGAGGAGGGCACAGATACGCAGTATTTT. Amino acid sequence: CATLEEGTDTQYF.

The V call is TRBV6-5, the J call TRBJ2-3; tentative D call: TRBD2 (6 bases). CDR1 and CDR2 (germline): MNHEY, SVGAGI. This CDR3 region has 12 residues. Between the trimmed V and J ends, which lost 6 bases and 4 bases, there was a span of 8 bases. Here the CDR3 DNA reads TGTGCCAGCAGGGGGACTCCAGATACGCAGTATTTT. It yields the protein CASRGTPDTQYF.

The chain has TRBV5-6 and TRBJ2-2, with no clear D. CDR3 length equals 12 residues. CDR1 and CDR2 (germline): SGHDT, YYEEEE. V was clipped by 3 bases and J by 2 bases, with 2 bases between them. CDR3 coding DNA: TGTGCCAGCAGCTATAACACCGGGGAGCTGTTTTTT. Translation: CASSYNTGELFF.

CDR3 protein: CASSLTGPSANTGELFF. In DNA, the CDR3 is TGTGCCAGCAGTTTGACGGGCCCGTCCGCGAACACCGGGGAGCTGTTTTTT. This chain connects TRBV28 to TRBJ2-2, with unresolved D. The CDR3 spans 17 residues. Trimming took 3 bases from V and 0 from J, leaving 14 bases between them. The V gene's germline CDR1 is MDHEN and CDR2 SYDVKM.

The rearrangement uses TRBV25-1 and TRBJ2-7; possible D gene TRBD1, 7 bases. Per the germline V gene, CDR1 is MGHDK and CDR2 is SYGVNS. V was cut by 1 base and J by 5 bases, with 15 bases left in between. The CDR3 is 15 residues long. The CDR3 nucleotides are TGTGCCAGCAGTGAATCGTCCCAGGGGGGACACGAGCAGTACTTC. It is translated as CASSESSQGGHEQYF.